The source of this T cell receptor (beta chain) is a study of Graves' ophthalmopathy and Graves' hyperthyroidism. General study points: In blood, most expanded thyroid clonotypes above 0.001 frequency were also detected. Prediction of ophthalmopathy progression reached less than 71% sensitivity and roughly 72% specificity.

RNA transcripts were the source from which TCR beta CDR3 regions were amplified. The workflow started with a first-round RT-PCR run with HTBI primers and then moved on to a second-round multiplex PCR. TCRdb independently ran MiXCR on the multiplex PCR reads; one entry per CDR3 protein. The sample contains about 1.2 million distinct CDR3 sequences, about 40% of which appear only once. The CDR3 consists of 15 residues. V was pared by 5 bases and J by 5 bases, with 18 bases between. People with hyperthyroidism were aged 18 to 65 and newly diagnosed, under 2 months' duration. This clonotype was counted ten times or more. Its target is unknown.

Source material: peripheral blood or thyroid tissue (not recorded which). The clonotype originates from an adult man with Graves' hyperthyroidism. V gene TRBV12-3 or TRBV12-4 combines with J gene TRBJ2-5; D possibly uses TRBD1 or TRBD2 (5 bases each). The CDR3: CASSPGTRGYETQYF. Here the CDR3 DNA reads TGTGCCAGCAGTCCGGGGACCCGGGGATATGAGACCCAGTACTTC.